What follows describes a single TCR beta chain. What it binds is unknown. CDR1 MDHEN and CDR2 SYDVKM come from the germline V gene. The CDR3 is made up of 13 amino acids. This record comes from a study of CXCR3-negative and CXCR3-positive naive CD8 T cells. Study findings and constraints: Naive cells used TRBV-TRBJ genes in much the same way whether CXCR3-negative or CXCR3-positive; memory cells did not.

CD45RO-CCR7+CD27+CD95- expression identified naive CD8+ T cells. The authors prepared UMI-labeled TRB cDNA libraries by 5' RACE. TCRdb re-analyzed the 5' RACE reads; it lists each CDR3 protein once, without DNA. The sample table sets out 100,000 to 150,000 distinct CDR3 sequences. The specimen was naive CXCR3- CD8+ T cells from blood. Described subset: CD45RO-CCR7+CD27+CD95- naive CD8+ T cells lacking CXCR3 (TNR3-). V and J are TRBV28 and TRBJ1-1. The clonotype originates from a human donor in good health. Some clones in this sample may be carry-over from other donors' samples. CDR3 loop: CASSLLSRAEAFF.